This is a list of T cell receptor beta chains from one sample in a study of blood T cells in healthy people across ages. Each CDR3 protein is one row after TCRdb ran MiXCR on the 5' RACE reads. Found here are 760,000 or so distinct CDR3 sequences, approximately 25% of them singletons; the top ten hold roughly a tenth. These same data were also listed under a study on T cells of mothers and their children.

The sample taken for sequencing was blood. These receptors came from a boy under 18 in good health. Each CDR3 is given with its conserved first and last residue. The D gene is left open where the match is weak. The size of a clone is reported for some rows only, either as once, few or many, or as a class for expanded clones.

J,V,size,D,CDR3,DNA
TRBJ2-2,TRBV29-1,few,TRBD2,CSVLLAGGPRTGELFF,TGCAGCGTCCTACTAGCGGGAGGGCCGCGTACCGGGGAGCTGTTTTTT
TRBJ1-1,TRBV19,few,.,CASSMGRGSEAFF,TGTGCCAGTAGTATGGGAAGGGGCTCTGAAGCTTTCTTT
TRBJ2-7,TRBV29-1,.,TRBD2,CSARPAGSYEQYF,TGCAGCGCAAGACCAGCGGGGAGCTACGAGCAGTACTTC
TRBJ2-1,TRBV2,.,.,CASRPNNEQFF,TGTGCCAGCAGGCCGAACAATGAGCAGTTCTTC
TRBJ2-3,TRBV7-2,few,TRBD2,CASSLAGRGASDTQYF,TGTGCCAGCAGCTTAGCCGGGCGGGGGGCCTCAGATACGCAGTATTTT
TRBJ2-1,TRBV9,few,.,CASSTRTVNNEQFF,TGTGCCAGCAGCACCCGGACGGTGAACAATGAGCAGTTCTTC
TRBJ2-5,TRBV20-1,few,TRBD1,CSATGTGAGETQYF,TGCAGTGCCACCGGGACAGGGGCGGGAGAGACCCAGTACTTC
TRBJ1-1,TRBV5-5,.,.,CASSYSILTEAFF,TGTGCCAGCAGCTATTCGATACTCACTGAAGCTTTCTTT
TRBJ2-2,TRBV4-1,.,.,CASSQDSGYTGELFF,TGCGCCAGCAGCCAGGATAGCGGTTACACCGGGGAGCTGTTTTTT
TRBJ1-1,TRBV7-2,.,.,CASSFIGANTEAFF,TGTGCCAGCAGCTTTATAGGAGCGAACACTGAAGCTTTCTTT
TRBJ2-5,TRBV7-8,many,.,CASSLVGTAEETQYF,TGTGCCAGCAGCTTAGTAGGGACGGCCGAAGAGACCCAGTACTTC
TRBJ1-3,TRBV20-1,.,.,CSARDTRDSGNTIYF,TGCAGTGCTAGAGATACACGGGATTCGGGAAACACCATATATTTT
TRBJ2-7,TRBV20-1,.,.,CSGPLGKGINEQYF,TGCAGTGGACCCCTGGGTAAGGGGATCAACGAGCAGTACTTC
TRBJ2-7,TRBV20-1,.,.,CSARVAGNEQYF,TGCAGTGCTAGAGTTGCGGGGAACGAGCAGTACTTC
TRBJ2-4,TRBV10-3,.,.,CAISESNTGAKNIQYF,TGTGCCATCAGTGAGTCGAATACAGGGGCCAAAAACATTCAGTACTTC
TRBJ1-1,TRBV7-2,once,.,CASSIDPGTEAFF,TGTGCCAGCAGTATCGATCCCGGCACTGAAGCTTTCTTT
TRBJ2-5,TRBV29-1,.,.,CSVGQLETQYF,TGCAGCGTTGGACAGCTAGAAACCCAGTACTTC
TRBJ2-1,TRBV7-9,many,.,CASSPRAGAHYEQFF,TGTGCCAGCAGCCCCCGTGCAGGTGCTCATTATGAGCAGTTCTTC
TRBJ2-2,TRBV12-3/TRBV12-4,.,.,CASSLDSLYTGELFF,TGTGCCAGCAGTTTGGACAGCTTATACACCGGGGAGCTGTTTTTT
TRBJ2-2,TRBV7-2,few,.,CASSLGGRDTGELFF,TGTGCCAGCAGCTTGGGGGGCAGAGACACCGGGGAGCTGTTTTTT
TRBJ2-7,TRBV7-7,few,TRBD1,CASSPRPGTDYEQYF,TGTGCTAGCAGCCCCCGTCCCGGGACAGACTACGAGCAGTACTTC
TRBJ2-1,TRBV5-6,.,.,CASSLGDGFNEQFF,TGTGCCAGCAGCTTAGGGGACGGATTCAATGAGCAGTTCTTC
TRBJ2-5,TRBV25-1,.,TRBD2,CASSEREGLQETQYF,TGTGCCAGCAGTGAACGGGAGGGCTTACAAGAGACCCAGTACTTC
TRBJ2-5,TRBV9,few,.,CASSVESGNAQYF,TGTGCCAGCAGCGTAGAGTCGGGTAATGCCCAGTACTTC
TRBJ2-7,TRBV20-1,.,TRBD2,CSAMGTSVRLSYEQYF,TGCAGTGCGATGGGGACTAGCGTGAGGTTGTCCTACGAGCAGTACTTC
TRBJ2-5,TRBV10-3,many,.,CAISVAGKETQYF,TGTGCCATCAGTGTTGCGGGAAAAGAGACCCAGTACTTC
TRBJ2-2,TRBV5-1,few,TRBD1,CASGQVSNTGELFF,TGCGCCAGTGGACAGGTCTCGAACACCGGGGAGCTGTTTTTT
TRBJ2-4,TRBV5-1,.,TRBD2,CASSPGLAGGRNIQYF,TGCGCCAGCAGCCCGGGACTAGCGGGGGGAAGAAACATTCAGTACTTC
TRBJ2-1,TRBV6-1,.,TRBD1,CASSADRVTHNEQFF,TGTGCCAGCAGCGCTGACAGGGTCACACACAATGAGCAGTTCTTC
TRBJ2-7,TRBV2,few,TRBD1,CASSSGTGIHEQYF,TGTGCCAGCAGCTCCGGGACAGGGATCCACGAGCAGTACTTC
TRBJ2-7,TRBV9,.,.,CASSEGPLGYEQYF,TGTGCCAGCAGCGAGGGACCTCTTGGGTACGAGCAGTACTTC
TRBJ2-1,TRBV2,.,.,CASSESGSYNEQFF,TGTGCCAGCAGTGAAAGCGGCTCCTACAATGAGCAGTTCTTC
TRBJ1-1,TRBV28,.,.,CVSSLGARGGSEAFF,TGTGTCAGCAGCCTGGGCGCGAGGGGTGGGTCTGAAGCTTTCTTT
TRBJ1-2,TRBV7-8,few,.,CASSSVGEDTPNYGYTF,TGTGCCAGCAGCTCCGTAGGGGAGGATACCCCTAACTATGGCTACACCTTC
TRBJ2-5,TRBV24-1,.,TRBD1,CATSDWDRDLQETQYF,TGTGCCACCAGTGATTGGGACAGGGACCTTCAAGAGACCCAGTACTTC
TRBJ2-3,TRBV20-1,.,TRBD2,CSARVVGGNENTQYF,TGCAGTGCTAGAGTGGTGGGAGGGAACGAAAATACGCAGTATTTT
TRBJ2-1,TRBV5-8,.,.,CASSFSPAGADSGDEQLF,TGTGCCAGCAGCTTCTCACCTGCCGGGGCGGACTCGGGGGATGAGCAGCTCTTC
TRBJ2-3,TRBV11-2,few,TRBD2,CASSREGRDTQYF,TGTGCCAGCTCACGGGAGGGGAGAGATACGCAGTATTTT
TRBJ2-7,TRBV4-2,.,.,CASSQDLGRYEQYF,TGTGCCAGCAGCCAAGATCTTGGGCGATACGAGCAGTACTTC
TRBJ2-1,TRBV7-2,few,TRBD2,CASSLTGSSGREQFF,TGTGCCAGCAGCTTAACTGGGTCTAGCGGGAGGGAGCAGTTCTTC
TRBJ2-7,TRBV28,.,TRBD2,CASSPTSGRRSYEQYF,TGTGCCAGCAGTCCAACTAGCGGGAGACGGTCCTACGAGCAGTACTTC
TRBJ2-5,TRBV28,.,.,CASKGLDGLGETQYF,TGTGCCAGCAAGGGGTTGGACGGGTTAGGAGAGACCCAGTACTTC
TRBJ1-1,TRBV20-1,.,.,CSARVGGGLMNTEAFF,TGCAGTGCTAGAGTAGGGGGGGGCCTAATGAACACTGAAGCTTTCTTT